The sequence of this TCR beta chain was determined in a study of blood T cells in healthy people across ages. The use of a sample-barcoded 5' primer and a J-beta primer mix characterized a second PCR of roughly 6 to 11 cycles. Each sample yielded at least 3 million CDR3-containing paired-end reads. Using its own MiXCR run on the 5' RACE reads, TCRdb lists one record per CDR3 protein. The sample includes about 1.1 million distinct CDR3 sequences, more than 30% seen only once; the top ten take 13%. Germline CDR1 SGHTA, CDR2 FQGNSA. V gave up 6 bases and J gave up 0 bases, with 17 bases separating them. The CDR3 has 16 amino acids. This clonotype turned up a few times. Its antigen is not identified. Findings and caveats of the study: Estimated diversity across one million T cells was deemed an underestimate. The study found more naive CD4+ cells and higher diversity in long-lived than aged donors.

The material sequenced was blood. This TCR derives from a man between 18 and 35 years old in good health. The V gene is TRBV7-2, the J gene TRBJ1-2; no firm D call. The CDR3 DNA reads as TGTGCCAGCAGTTATCCCCGGGATAACTCTAACTATGGCTACACCTTC. Its protein is CASSYPRDNSNYGYTF.